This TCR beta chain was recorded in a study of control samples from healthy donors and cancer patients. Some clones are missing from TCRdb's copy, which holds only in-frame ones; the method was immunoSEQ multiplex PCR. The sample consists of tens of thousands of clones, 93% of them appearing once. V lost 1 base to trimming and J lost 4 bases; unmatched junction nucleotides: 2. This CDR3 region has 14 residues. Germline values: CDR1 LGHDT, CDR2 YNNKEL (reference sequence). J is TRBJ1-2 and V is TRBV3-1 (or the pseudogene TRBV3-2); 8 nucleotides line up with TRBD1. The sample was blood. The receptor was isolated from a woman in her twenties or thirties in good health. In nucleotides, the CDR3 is TGTGCCAGCAGCCAAGGACAGGGGATCTATGGCTACACCTTC. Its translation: CASSQGQGIYGYTF.